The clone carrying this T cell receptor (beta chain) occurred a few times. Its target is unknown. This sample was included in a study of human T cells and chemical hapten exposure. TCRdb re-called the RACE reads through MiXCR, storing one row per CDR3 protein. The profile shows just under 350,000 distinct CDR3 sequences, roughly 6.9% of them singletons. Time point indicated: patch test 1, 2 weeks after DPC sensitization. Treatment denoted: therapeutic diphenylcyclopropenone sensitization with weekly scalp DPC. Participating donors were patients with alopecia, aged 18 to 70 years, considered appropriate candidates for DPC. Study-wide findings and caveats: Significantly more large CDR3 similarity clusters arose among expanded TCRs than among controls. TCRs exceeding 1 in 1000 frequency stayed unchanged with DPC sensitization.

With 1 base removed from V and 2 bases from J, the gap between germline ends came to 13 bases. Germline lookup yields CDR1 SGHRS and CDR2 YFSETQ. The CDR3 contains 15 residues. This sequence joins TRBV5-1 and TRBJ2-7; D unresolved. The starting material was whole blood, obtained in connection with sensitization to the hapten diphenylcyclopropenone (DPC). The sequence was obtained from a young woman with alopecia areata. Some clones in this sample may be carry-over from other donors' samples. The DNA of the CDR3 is TGCGCCAGCAGCTTGCTCCCAGGAAGCCCCTACGAGCAGTACTTC. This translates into CASSLLPGSPYEQYF. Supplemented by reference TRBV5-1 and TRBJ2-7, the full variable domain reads KAGVTQTPRYLIKTRGQQVTLSCSPISGHRSVSWYQQTPGQGLQFLFEYFSETQRNKGNFPGRFSGRQFSNSRSEMNVSTLELGDSALYLCASSLLPGSPYEQYFGPGTRLTVT.